This is a list of T cell receptor beta chains from one sample in a study of cytomegalovirus exposure and HLA in healthy donors. The protocol was immunoSEQ multiplex PCR, while the TCRdb copy is restricted to in-frame clones and leaves out a portion. The sample holds approximately 120,000 clones, over 70% seen once. The sequenced material came from PBMCs. These receptors all come from a woman in her 50s in good health and CMV-seronegative. Both conserved end residues are part of each CDR3. Fields, in order: CDR3 protein, CDR3 DNA, D gene, J gene, V gene, clone size. D genes are given only for firm matches. Clone size appears in some rows only: once, few, many, or a class for an expanded clone.

CASSLVGGEYNEQFF	TGTGCCAGCAGCTTAGTGGGCGGGGAATACAATGAGCAGTTCTTC	-	TRBJ2-1	TRBV7-2	-
CASSIRTGLRENTEAFF	TGTGCCAGTAGTATCCGGACAGGTTTAAGAGAGAACACTGAAGCTTTCTTT	TRBD1	TRBJ1-1	TRBV19	-
CASSHLTRSSYNEQFF	TGTGCCAGCAGCCACCTTACTAGGAGCTCCTACAATGAGCAGTTCTTC	-	TRBJ2-1	TRBV14	-
CASSLNLQETQYF	TGCGCCAGCAGCTTGAATCTTCAAGAGACCCAGTACTTC	-	TRBJ2-5	TRBV5-1	-
CSVDLQGPSQYF	TGCAGCGTTGACCTCCAGGGCCCTTCGCAGTATTTT	-	TRBJ2-3	TRBV29-1	few
CSSSLALGSASGNTIYF	TGTTCCAGCAGCTTAGCTCTGGGCTCGGCGTCTGGAAACACCATATATTTT	-	TRBJ1-3	TRBV7-9	-
CASSTEPREQFF	TGTGCCAGTAGCACTGAACCGAGGGAGCAGTTCTTC	-	TRBJ2-1	TRBV19	-
CASIAPGQAFF	TGTGCCAGCATCGCGCCAGGGCAAGCTTTCTTT	-	TRBJ1-1	TRBV2	few
CASSPSLGQGRNEQYF	TGTGCCAGCAGCCCAAGTTTGGGACAGGGGCGGAACGAGCAGTACTTC	TRBD1	TRBJ2-7	TRBV7-8	-
CASSFGGTEAFF	TGTGCCAGTAGTTTCGGGGGGACTGAAGCTTTCTTT	-	TRBJ1-1	TRBV19	-
CASSLARLAPRETQYF	TGTGCCAGCAGCTTAGCCAGGCTAGCGCCCCGGGAGACCCAGTACTTC	-	TRBJ2-5	TRBV7-8	-
CASSLVTSGRGEQHF	TGTGCCAGCAGCTTGGTAACTAGCGGGAGGGGAGAGCAGCACTTC	TRBD2	TRBJ2-7	TRBV5-5	-
CASSIGGQVNEQYF	TGTGCCAGCAGCATCGGGGGACAGGTCAACGAGCAGTACTTC	-	TRBJ2-7	TRBV21-1	-
CASKLGREYYNEQFF	TGCGCCAGCAAGCTTGGGCGGGAGTACTACAATGAGCAGTTCTTC	TRBD2	TRBJ2-1	TRBV10-2	-
CSVARQGNTGELFF	TGCAGCGTTGCCAGACAGGGTAACACCGGGGAGCTGTTTTTT	TRBD1	TRBJ2-2	TRBV29-1	-
CASKRSLATNEKLFF	TGTGCCAGTAAGAGATCCCTTGCAACTAATGAAAAACTGTTTTTT	-	TRBJ1-4	TRBV19	few
CAGSLSGGSYNEQFF	TGTGCCGGCAGCTTATCTGGAGGGAGCTACAATGAGCAGTTCTTC	-	TRBJ2-1	TRBV7-3	once
CAWRRRQGAEETQYF	TGTGCCTGGAGAAGACGGCAGGGGGCGGAGGAGACCCAGTACTTC	TRBD1	TRBJ2-5	TRBV30	-
CASSRGTYEQYF	TGTGCCAGCAGTCGGGGAACCTACGAGCAGTACTTC	-	TRBJ2-7	TRBV2	-
CASRGARASNQPQHF	TGTGCCAGTAGGGGGGCCCGGGCGAGCAATCAGCCCCAGCATTTT	-	TRBJ1-5	TRBV19	once
CASSVGVLDGYTF	TGCGCCAGCAGTGTGGGAGTTCTGGATGGCTACACCTTC	-	TRBJ1-2	TRBV10-2	-
CASSPTDREYGYTF	TGTGCCAGCAGCCCTACGGACAGGGAATATGGCTACACCTTC	TRBD1	TRBJ1-2	TRBV28	-
CASSLEGAVEKLFF	TGTGCCAGCAGTTTGGAGGGGGCGGTTGAAAAACTGTTTTTT	TRBD1	TRBJ1-4	TRBV28	-
CATFLQGSSGNTIYF	TGTGCTACTTTCCTTCAGGGGAGCTCTGGAAACACCATATATTTT	-	TRBJ1-3	TRBV28	-
CSSTPPSSGANVLTF	TGTTCCAGCACCCCGCCCAGCTCTGGGGCCAACGTCCTGACTTTC	-	TRBJ2-6	TRBV7-9	few
CASSPIWTSGTYEQYF	TGTGCCAGCAGCCCCATATGGACTAGCGGGACCTACGAGCAGTACTTC	TRBD2	TRBJ2-7	TRBV4-2	-
CASSIWLEPGELFF	TGTGCCAGTAGTATTTGGCTAGAGCCCGGGGAGCTGTTTTTT	-	TRBJ2-2	TRBV19	few
CASSQYRGEGANVLTF	TGTGCCAGCAGTCAGTACAGGGGGGAAGGGGCCAACGTCCTGACTTTC	TRBD1	TRBJ2-6	TRBV28	-
CATSRDWASGLSYEQYF	TGTGCCACCAGCAGAGATTGGGCTAGCGGGCTATCCTACGAGCAGTACTTC	TRBD2	TRBJ2-7	TRBV15	-
CASSLVWSDRGREKLFF	TGTGCCAGCAGCTTAGTTTGGAGTGACAGGGGGCGTGAAAAACTGTTTTTT	TRBD1	TRBJ1-4	TRBV7-2	few
CASSVAGDYNEQFF	TGTGCCAGCAGCGTAGCGGGAGACTACAATGAGCAGTTCTTC	TRBD2	TRBJ2-1	TRBV7-9	-
CASHHPGLANQKLFF	TGTGCCAGTCACCACCCGGGACTGGCTAATCAAAAACTGTTTTTT	-	TRBJ1-4	TRBV19	-
CASSGLAGKNNEQFF	TGTGCCAGCAGTGGACTAGCGGGTAAGAACAATGAGCAGTTCTTC	TRBD2	TRBJ2-1	TRBV6-4	-
CASRAIHTGELFF	TGTGCCAGCAGAGCGATCCACACCGGGGAGCTGTTTTTT	-	TRBJ2-2	TRBV5-4	-
CASSMTSGSTDTQYF	TGTGCCAGTAGTATGACTAGCGGGAGCACAGATACGCAGTATTTT	TRBD2	TRBJ2-3	TRBV19	-
CAWSRTVNTEAFF	TGTGCCTGGAGTCGGACAGTGAACACTGAAGCTTTCTTT	-	TRBJ1-1	TRBV30	-
CASSPTTRGLAGGPQEQFF	TGTGCCAGCAGTCCCACGACCCGGGGGCTAGCGGGGGGGCCCCAAGAGCAGTTCTTC	TRBD2	TRBJ2-1	TRBV2	-
CASSLKDRVTEAFF	TGTGCCAGCAGCTTGAAAGACAGGGTCACTGAAGCTTTCTTT	TRBD1	TRBJ1-1	TRBV5-8	-
CASSPGTGRTGWWLEGYTF	TGTGCCAGCAGTCCTGGGACAGGGAGAACGGGTTGGTGGCTAGAGGGCTACACCTTC	TRBD1	TRBJ1-2	TRBV28	-
CASSEKGQGGDTIYF	TGTGCCAGCAGTGAAAAGGGACAGGGTGGAGACACCATATATTTT	TRBD1	TRBJ1-3	TRBV6-1	-
CALRPRENTEAFF	TGTGCCTTAAGGCCGAGGGAGAACACTGAAGCTTTCTTT	-	TRBJ1-1	TRBV30	few
CAWSVLTGTSDQYF	TGTGCCTGGAGTGTACTTACCGGGACTAGCGATCAGTACTTC	TRBD2	TRBJ2-7	TRBV30	-
CAHGREAGTGELFF	TGTGCGCACGGGCGGGAGGCGGGCACCGGGGAGCTGTTTTTT	TRBD2	TRBJ2-2	TRBV10-3	-